This T cell receptor beta chain was profiled in a study of CD8+ T cells in alopecia areata. Trimming shortened V by 6 bases and J by 0 bases, and 11 bases separated the two germline ends. Germline V lookup: CDR1 LNHDA, CDR2 SQIVND (reference sequence). The CDR3 contains 14 residues. RNA, once extracted, was reverse transcribed into cDNA for use as the sequencing template. Profiling relied on immunoSEQ multiplex PCR, and the TCRdb table lists in-frame clones only, not all of them. The sample consists of more than 90,000 clones, less than 75% of them appearing once. This clone was seen only a few times. As for treatment: oral pan-JAK inhibitor, 5-10 mg twice daily.

The chain links TRBV19 to TRBJ1-1; tentative D call: TRBD1 (5 bases). The material was CD8+ T cells sorted from blood, obtained at week 24, from a patient treated with tofacitinib. This TCR was sampled from a human donor with alopecia areata. The CDR3: CASRIRDLNTEAFF. Here the CDR3 DNA reads TGTGCCAGTAGGATCAGGGATCTGAACACTGAAGCTTTCTTT.